This TCR beta chain was obtained from a study of T cell clones after liver transplantation. The overall study: Pre-transplant mixed lymphocyte reactions yielded third-party-reactive TCRbeta sequences as comparators for graft-donor-reactive sequences.

Thawed unstimulated PBMCs were FACS-sorted by CD3, CD4 and CD8 into two populations. This CDR3 contains 15 residues. V was shortened by 2 bases and J by 7 bases, with 17 bases between the two germline ends. Using immunoSEQ multiplex PCR, the repertoire was profiled, and TCRdb retains in-frame clones only, with some absent. The table has tens of thousands of clones, roughly 84% seen once. The chain is built from TRBV23-1 and TRBJ1-2, with a tentative D call TRBD1 (5 bases). TRBV23-1 is known as an ORF, though its function is uncertain. The clonotype was recovered from a human donor who received a liver transplant. The sample here was CD4+ T cells from blood, taken before liver transplant. Here the CDR3 DNA reads TGCGCCAGCAGTCAACCGGGACCGCGATCGGTTGGCTACACCTTC. Amino acid sequence: CASSQPGPRSVGYTF.